This T cell receptor (beta chain) was sequenced during a study of blood T cell repertoires in COVID-19. The ends lost 5 bases at V and 5 bases at J; junction bases unmatched: 13. This CDR3 has 17 residues. Germline CDR1 reads MNHNY; CDR2 reads SVGAGI (reference sequence). Original data processing: Estimation of nucleated cell counts relied on the amplification of reference gene primers. Data came from immunoSEQ multiplex PCR; TCRdb stores just in-frame clones and leaves some out. V and J calls and clone size are as listed in that table; D and trimming were resolved from the DNA. The table shows tens of thousands of clones, with around 89% occurring only once.

The source material was peripheral blood. The receptor was isolated from a woman in her sixties or seventies with active COVID-19. This chain joins TRBV6-6 and TRBJ2-3, with 10 bases matching TRBD2. The DNA of the CDR3 is TGTGCCAGCAGTCTAACAAGCGGGGGGGCGATTGGAGATACGCAGTATTTT. Translating it yields CASSLTSGGAIGDTQYF.